The entry below gives a single TCR beta chain sequence along with its context. Original processing methods: Researchers report that nucleated cell counts were estimated from reference gene primer amplification. Some clones are missing from TCRdb's copy, which holds only in-frame ones; the method was immunoSEQ multiplex PCR. D and trimming come from the DNA, and the V and J calls and clone size come from that table. The data show more than 150,000 clones, with about 85% seen just once and 10% to 15% held by the top ten. This record belongs to a study of blood T cell repertoires in COVID-19. Turning to the study itself: Samples came from the United States, Italy and Spain, spanning acute and convalescent COVID-19. Sources were T cells, B-cell-depleted T cells, or PBMCs; the material itself was cDNA or gDNA.

V shed 4 bases and J shed 0 bases, with 13 bases lying between them. The CDR3 has 15 amino acids. Germline V gene sequence: CDR1 LNHDA, CDR2 SQIVND (reference sequence). The chain uses TRBV19 and TRBJ2-7, with a weak D call TRBD2 (6 bases). This TCR was recovered from a man between 65 and 79 years old who had recovered from COVID-19. The sample taken for sequencing was peripheral blood. The DNA for the CDR3 is TGTGCCAGTAGTACGTCGGGGGAGAGCTCCTACGAGCAGTACTTC. This translates into CASSTSGESSYEQYF.